A selection of T cell receptor beta chains follows, all from one sample in a study of regulatory T cells in long-lasting Graves disease. TCRdb independently ran MiXCR on the multiplex PCR reads; one entry per CDR3 protein. Of about 470,000 distinct CDR3 sequences listed, roughly 21% are singletons. The specimen was peripheral blood mononuclear cells (PBMCs), collected when the disease was refractory, from a patient treated with antithyroid drugs. Receptors originate from a female donor with Graves disease. Each CDR3 is given with its conserved first and last residue. Each record gives: D gene, V gene, clone size, CDR3 length, J gene, CDR3 protein, CDR3 DNA. A D gene is named only where the DNA matches it firmly. Size is omitted from some rows. Given values are once, few, many or a class for expanded clones.

-	TRBV20-1	many	13	TRBJ1-1	CSARFDRYTEAFF	TGCAGTGCTAGGTTTGACAGGTACACTGAAGCTTTCTTT
-	TRBV27	many	14	TRBJ1-2	CASSSRGTFYGYTF	TGTGCCAGCAGTTCCCGAGGGACCTTCTATGGCTACACCTTC
-	TRBV10-3	-	13	TRBJ2-5	CAISDGTGETQYF	TGTGCCATCAGTGACGGAACTGGAGAGACCCAGTACTTC
TRBD2	TRBV20-1	-	12	TRBJ2-5	CSTSGSRETQYF	TGCAGTACTAGCGGGAGCAGAGAGACCCAGTACTTC
TRBD2	TRBV28	many	13	TRBJ2-7	CASSSAGGYEQYF	TGTGCCAGCAGTTCAGCGGGAGGATACGAGCAGTACTTC
-	TRBV28	-	19	TRBJ1-5	CASSFRVGQGILGNQPQRF	-
TRBD1	TRBV19	few	14	TRBJ1-2	CASSPAHRGGGYTF	TGTGCCAGTAGTCCGGCTCACAGGGGAGGCGGCTACACCTTC
-	TRBV3-1	few	13	TRBJ1-2	CASSQGSLGGYTF	TGTGCCAGCAGCCAAGGGTCCCTGGGGGGCTACACCTTC
-	TRBV18	-	14	TRBJ1-5	CASSPRSDNQPQHF	TGTGCCAGCTCACCACGTTCGGATAATCAGCCCCAGCATTTT
-	TRBV30	-	13	TRBJ1-5	CAWSGSGDQPQHF	TGTGCCTGGAGTGGGTCAGGGGACCAGCCCCAGCATTTT
-	TRBV10-1	few	12	TRBJ2-2	CASGGDTGELFF	TGCGCCAGTGGAGGCGACACCGGGGAGCTGTTTTTT
-	TRBV28	few	12	TRBJ2-3	CASSLALDTQYF	TGTGCCAGCAGTTTAGCTTTAGATACGCAGTATTTT
TRBD1	TRBV7-2	-	14	TRBJ2-3	CASSGQGGADTQYF	TGTGCCAGCAGCGGACAGGGGGGCGCAGATACGCAGTATTTT
TRBD1	TRBV20-1	few	16	TRBJ2-6	CSASTGGSSGANVLTF	TGCAGTGCTAGCACAGGGGGCTCCTCTGGGGCCAACGTCCTGACTTTC
TRBD1	TRBV6-1	many	14	TRBJ2-5	CASREATGWETQYF	TGTGCCAGCAGAGAAGCGACAGGGTGGGAGACCCAGTACTTC
TRBD2	TRBV20-1	many	15	TRBJ2-5	CSAEGFTSGEETQYF	TGCAGTGCTGAAGGGTTCACTAGCGGGGAAGAGACCCAGTACTTC
-	TRBV6-1	-	11	TRBJ2-7	CATQRFYEQYF	TGTGCCACCCAAAGATTCTACGAGCAGTACTTC
-	TRBV6-1	many	15	TRBJ1-1	CASSVWMATDTEAFF	TGTGCCAGCAGTGTTTGGATGGCAACGGACACTGAAGCTTTCTTT
-	TRBV6-1	many	14	TRBJ1-2	CASGPRWFGYGYTF	TGTGCCAGCGGTCCTCGGTGGTTTGGCTATGGCTACACCTTC
TRBD1	TRBV7-8	many	17	TRBJ2-7	CASSLRPGTGESYEQYF	TGTGCCAGCAGCTTAAGGCCCGGGACAGGGGAATCCTACGAGCAGTACTTC
-	TRBV5-1	-	12	TRBJ2-4	CASSKDQTIQYF	TGCGCCAGCAGCAAGGACCAGACTATCCAGTACTTC
TRBD1	TRBV12-3/TRBV12-4	few	15	TRBJ1-4	CASSPWTGGREKLFF	TGTGCCAGCAGTCCTTGGACAGGGGGGCGTGAAAAACTGTTTTTT
-	TRBV27	-	13	TRBJ1-5	CASSFRFNQPQHF	TGTGCCAGCAGTTTTCGTTTTAATCAGCCCCAGCATTTT
TRBD1	TRBV2	many	15	TRBJ2-7	CASSEPDRANYEQYF	TGTGCCAGCAGTGAACCGGACAGGGCCAACTACGAGCAGTACTTC
-	TRBV7-2	many	15	TRBJ1-2	CASSLESDVNYGYTF	TGTGCCAGCAGCTTAGAAAGTGACGTTAACTATGGCTACACCTTC
-	TRBV5-1	-	15	TRBJ1-2	CASSLAAGRVYGYTF	TGCGCCAGCAGCTTGGCCGCAGGGAGGGTTTATGGCTACACCTTC
TRBD1	TRBV11-1	many	15	TRBJ1-6	CASSLDRGGDSPLHF	TGTGCCAGCAGCTTGGACAGGGGTGGAGATTCACCCCTCCACTTT
-	TRBV7-2	few	13	TRBJ1-5	CASSLDISQPQHF	TGTGCCAGCAGCTTAGACATTAGTCAGCCCCAGCATTTT
TRBD2	TRBV2	many	15	TRBJ2-5	CASSDASSGRETQYF	TGTGCCAGCAGTGATGCGTCGAGCGGGAGAGAGACCCAGTACTTC
TRBD1	TRBV6-5	many	15	TRBJ1-6	CASSYGQGYNSPLHF	TGTGCCAGCAGTTACGGACAGGGCTATAATTCACCCCTCCACTTT
-	TRBV9	-	15	TRBJ2-5	CASSPTPGPGETQYF	TGTGCCAGCAGCCCCACTCCCGGGCCTGGGGAGACCCAGTACTTC
TRBD1	TRBV20-1	-	14	TRBJ1-1	CSARDDRGRTEAFF	TGCAGTGCTAGAGATGACAGGGGGCGGACTGAAGCTTTCTTT
-	TRBV10-3	few	15	TRBJ2-7	CAISESTDYSYEQYF	TGTGCCATCAGTGAGTCGACAGATTACTCCTACGAGCAGTACTTC
TRBD2	TRBV6-9	-	16	TRBJ2-1	CASSYRREGLPNEQFF	TGTGCCAGCAGTTATCGGCGGGAGGGCCTACCCAATGAGCAGTTCTTC
-	TRBV14	-	19	TRBJ1-1	CASSPGPGERPAVDTEAFF	TGTGCCAGCAGCCCAGGACCGGGTGAACGCCCTGCTGTGGACACTGAAGCTTTCTTT
TRBD2	TRBV20-1	few	14	TRBJ2-2	CSAASGGNTGELFF	TGCAGTGCTGCGAGCGGGGGGAACACCGGGGAGCTGTTTTTT
-	TRBV5-1	many	13	TRBJ1-1	CASSRDGRTEAFF	TGCGCCAGCAGCAGGGACGGTCGAACTGAAGCTTTCTTT
TRBD2	TRBV4-1	-	14	TRBJ2-7	CASSQMAGAYEQYF	TGCGCCAGCAGCCAAATGGCGGGGGCCTACGAGCAGTACTTC
-	TRBV12-3/TRBV12-4	many	15	TRBJ1-2	CASSLAGQRKGGYTF	TGTGCCAGCAGTTTAGCCGGGCAACGAAAGGGTGGCTACACCTTC
TRBD2	TRBV20-1	few	14	TRBJ2-2	CSAPLAGGTGELFF	TGCAGTGCTCCCCTAGCGGGTGGCACCGGGGAGCTGTTTTTT
TRBD1	TRBV28	-	14	TRBJ2-5	CVSTPRDRIKTQYF	TGTGTCAGCACCCCCCGGGACAGAATAAAGACCCAGTACTTC
TRBD2	TRBV3-1	many	17	TRBJ2-5	CASSQDPGAGERETQYF	TGTGCCAGCAGCCAAGATCCGGGAGCGGGAGAACGGGAGACCCAGTACTTC
-	TRBV7-9	-	14	TRBJ1-4	CASRGQRTNEKLFF	TGTGCCAGCAGGGGGCAGAGAACTAATGAAAAACTGTTTTTT
-	TRBV20-1	few	12	TRBJ1-1	CSARDPGSEAFF	TGCAGTGCTAGAGATCCGGGCTCTGAAGCTTTCTTT
-	TRBV19	-	16	TRBJ1-2	CASSIARGRGAYGYTF	TGTGCCAGTAGTATAGCCCGGGGCAGGGGCGCCTATGGCTACACCTTC
TRBD1	TRBV7-9	-	15	TRBJ1-4	CASSRGTVPNEKLFF	TGTGCCAGCAGCCGGGGGACAGTTCCGAATGAAAAACTGTTTTTT
TRBD1	TRBV20-1	many	13	TRBJ1-1	CSAPDRVNTEAFF	TGCAGTGCCCCCGACAGGGTGAACACTGAAGCTTTCTTT
TRBD1	TRBV29-1	many	16	TRBJ1-1	CSSSLGYGQGNTEAFF	TGCAGCTCCAGTCTGGGCTATGGACAGGGGAACACTGAAGCTTTCTTT
-	TRBV12-3/TRBV12-4	many	15	TRBJ2-7	CASSPGLPASYEQYF	TGTGCCAGCAGTCCCGGACTTCCCGCCTCCTACGAGCAGTACTTC
-	TRBV4-1	few	18	TRBJ1-2	CASSPDRGGTANWYGYTF	TGCGCCAGCAGCCCAGATAGGGGTGGGACGGCAAACTGGTATGGCTACACCTTC
-	TRBV3-1	many	12	TRBJ1-1	CASSQARAEAFF	TGTGCCAGCAGCCAAGCCCGGGCAGAAGCTTTCTTT
TRBD1	TRBV30	few	14	TRBJ2-7	CAWSVGQGAYEQYF	TGTGCCTGGAGTGTGGGACAGGGGGCCTACGAGCAGTACTTC
TRBD2	TRBV13	many	15	TRBJ2-5	CASSFKLAGQETQYF	TGTGCCAGCAGCTTTAAACTAGCGGGGCAAGAGACCCAGTACTTC
-	TRBV28	many	15	TRBJ2-3	CASSSRPPSTDTQYF	TGTGCCAGCAGTTCTAGACCCCCTAGCACAGATACGCAGTATTTT
TRBD2	TRBV20-1	few	14	TRBJ2-7	CSARASGSLHEQYF	TGCAGTGCTAGGGCTAGCGGGAGTTTGCACGAGCAGTACTTC
-	TRBV20-1	many	15	TRBJ2-7	CSARVPGMGAGEQYF	TGCAGTGCTAGAGTGCCAGGGATGGGGGCAGGCGAGCAGTACTTC
-	TRBV14	-	13	TRBJ1-6	CASSQDGQSPLHF	TGTGCCAGCAGCCAAGACGGCCAATCACCCCTCCACTTT